The 24 T cell receptor beta chains below all came from one sample that was sequenced in a study of T cell clonality in common variable immunodeficiency. Study results and caveats: Fewer deletions and N-nucleotide insertions were reportedly seen in common variable immunodeficiency TCR beta sequences.

Their antigen targets remain unknown. The method was immunoSEQ multiplex PCR; TCRdb's version includes in-frame clones alone and lacks a portion of them. There are about 34,000 clones in the sample, none observed a single time. Sequencing input: peripheral blood mononuclear cells. These receptors were obtained from a human donor with common variable immunodeficiency.

This clone was detected many times. The read is 3 residues too short to cover the CDR3 end, so that end is filled in from the germline J gene. This chain joins TRBV28 and TRBJ1-2; the D is unclear. The CDR3 loop spans 15 amino acids. The germline gives CDR1 MDHEN, CDR2 SYDVKM. V was cut by 3 bases and J by 4 bases, with 15 bases left in between. The CDR3 spells CASSFGLQGSYGYTF. The CDR3 DNA, read in part, is TGTGCCAGCAGTTTCGGACTCCAAGGGAGCTATGGC.

This clone was seen many times. The read ends 3 residues before the CDR3 terminus; that terminus is restored from the germline J gene. The V call is TRBV18, the J call TRBJ2-7; 11 nucleotides align to TRBD2. The CDR3 extends over 16 amino acids. Unmatched junction bases numbered 5, after V lost 3 bases and J lost 1 base. The germline CDR1 and CDR2 sequences are KGHSH and LQKENI. CDR3 region: CASSPTTSGMSYEQYF. The CDR3 DNA, read in part, is TGTGCCAGCTCACCGACGACTAGCGGGATGTCCTACGAG.

The table lists this clone with a few counts. The observed sequence ends 3 residues before the CDR3 terminus, with the missing tail filled in from the germline J gene. The V call is TRBV18, the J call TRBJ2-7; possibly TRBD2 for D (6 bases). CDR3 size: 14 residues. Germline CDR1 reads KGHSH; CDR2 reads LQKENI. With 6 bases removed from V and 3 bases from J, the gap between germline ends came to 15 bases. The CDR3 DNA, read in part, is TGTGCCAGCTCTCTCGGGACTGGTTACTACGAG. This gives the protein CASSLGTGYYE. The entire CDR3 protein reads CASSLGTGYYEQYF.

This clone was seen repeatedly, ten times or more. The CDR3 is cut off 3 residues early in the read; its end comes from the germline J gene. The V and J genes are TRBV6-2 or TRBV6-3 and TRBJ1-2, with a tentative D call TRBD1 (5 bases). This CDR3 contains 14 residues. Germline V gene data show CDR1 as MNHEY and CDR2 as SVGEGT. The CDR3 sequence: CASSAINRIPGYTF. CDR3 DNA (partial): TGTGCCAGCAGTGCCATCAACAGGATCCCGGGC.

This clone was counted many times. The CDR3 goes on 3 residues after the read ends, and that part is filled in from the germline J gene. The chain has TRBV7-3 and TRBJ2-1, with TRBD2 matching over 11 bases. V gave up 8 bases and J gave up 7 bases; unmatched junction bases: 7. The CDR3 length is 14 residues. The germline gives CDR1 SGHTA, CDR2 FQGTGA. The sequenced part of the CDR3 DNA is TGTGCCAGCGGAGCTAGCGGGAGGAGAAATGAG. It translates to CASGASGRRNE. The complete CDR3 reads CASGASGRRNEQFF.

This clone turned up a few times. The read terminates 3 residues ahead of where the CDR3 ends, so the germline J gene completes it. V and J are TRBV10-2 and TRBJ2-3; TRBD2 might be the D (6 bases). This CDR3 is 16 amino acids long. CDR1 is WSHSY and CDR2 is SAAADI in the germline V gene. Trimming shortened V by 3 bases and J by 3 bases, and 16 bases separated the two germline ends. CDR3 sequence: CASSDPGLSRTDTQYF. Partial CDR3 DNA: TGCGCCAGCAGTGACCCGGGACTGTCAAGAACAGATACG.

Notes on this clone: The sequenced fragment ends 3 residues before the CDR3 boundary, so the rest is inferred from the germline J gene. This chain uses TRBV6-2 or TRBV6-3 with TRBJ2-1, with a weak D call TRBD2 (5 bases). Germline V lookup: CDR1 MNHEY, CDR2 SVGEGT. There are 16 residues in the CDR3. With 0 bases removed from V and 7 bases from J, the gap between germline ends came to 16 bases. This chain's CDR3 is CASSYSGLSTGNEQFF. CDR3 DNA, as far as it was read: TGTGCCAGCAGTTACTCTGGGTTATCTACGGGGAATGAG.

A word on this clone: The read ends 3 residues before the CDR3 terminus; that terminus is restored from the germline J gene. The chain is built from TRBV18 and TRBJ2-2; TRBD2 aligns across 10 bases. V lost 3 bases, J lost 2 bases, and 12 bases stayed unmatched. CDR1 is KGHSH and CDR2 is LQKENI in the germline V gene. The CDR3 runs to 19 residues. CDR3 DNA (partial): TGTGCCAGCTCACCGACCCGCCAGCGGGAGGGAATTAACACCGGGGAG. As protein: CASSPTRQREGINTGE. The CDR3 in full is CASSPTRQREGINTGELFF. Combining the CDR3 with reference TRBV18 and TRBJ2-2 gives the whole variable domain NAGVMQNPRHLVRRRGQEARLRCSPMKGHSHVYWYRQLPEEGLKFMVYLQKENIIDESGMPKERFSAEFPKEGPSILRIQQVVRGDSAAYFCASSPTRQREGINTGELFFGEGSRLTVL.

This clone was observed many times. The read terminates 3 residues ahead of where the CDR3 ends, so the germline J gene completes it. J is TRBJ2-7 and V is TRBV5-1; 9 nucleotides agree with TRBD1. The CDR3 spans 16 residues. V was clipped by 4 bases and J by 5 bases; unmatched bases: 13. Germline-derived CDR1 and CDR2 are SGHRS and YFSETQ. CDR3: CASSAPTGGAKNEQYF. CDR3 DNA, as far as it was read: TGCGCCAGCAGCGCACCTACAGGGGGCGCGAAGAACGAG.

As for this clone: The CDR3 end lies 3 residues beyond the end of the read and is filled in from the germline J gene. The V and J genes are TRBV18 and TRBJ1-1; D is undetermined. Germline V gives CDR1 KGHSH, CDR2 LQKENI. The length of the CDR3 is 14 residues. The V and J ends lost 3 bases and 1 base respectively, with 9 bases between them. CDR3 residues: CASSPTYKNTEAFF. CDR3 DNA, as far as it was read: TGTGCCAGCTCACCGACTTACAAGAACACTGAA.

There are a few counts of this clone. Read coverage stops 3 residues before the CDR3 terminus; the germline J gene supplies the remainder. This chain links TRBV10-3 with TRBJ2-7, with TRBD1 as a possible D gene (6 bases). V dropped 3 bases and J dropped 5 bases, with 8 bases sitting between them. Germline V gene lookup returns CDR1 ENHRY and CDR2 SYGVKD. The CDR3 length is 12 residues. The sequenced part of the CDR3 DNA is TGTGCCATCAGTGAAAACAGGGACGAG. This translates into CAISENRDE. The whole CDR3 region reads CAISENRDEQYF.

This clone showed up just a few times. The read is 3 residues too short to cover the CDR3 end, so that end is filled in from the germline J gene. V usage is TRBV7-2 and J usage is TRBJ1-2, with TRBD1 matching 9 bases. Germline CDR1 is SGHTA and CDR2 is FQGNSA. This CDR3 has 14 amino acids. V gave up 4 bases and J gave up 6 bases; unmatched junction bases: 6. The CDR3: CASSWKGTGNGYTF. CDR3 DNA, as far as it was read: TGTGCCAGCAGCTGGAAAGGGACAGGGAATGGC.

With respect to this clone: Coverage ceases 3 residues before the CDR3 finishes, and the germline J gene fills in the end. Other DNA sequences within the sample encode an identical CDR3. This chain connects TRBV10-2 to TRBJ2-1, with D unresolved. V gave up 2 bases and J gave up 4 bases, with 6 bases separating them. CDR3 size: 13 residues. CDR1 is WSHSY, CDR2 SAAADI, per germline. The CDR3: CASSETPYNEQFF. Incomplete CDR3 DNA: TGCGCCAGCAGTGAGACTCCATACAATGAG.

About this clone: Read coverage stops 3 residues before the CDR3 terminus; the germline J gene supplies the remainder. This chain joins TRBV18 and TRBJ1-5, with 7 nucleotides matching TRBD1. CDR3 length: 15 residues. CDR1 and CDR2 (germline): KGHSH, LQKENI. J was trimmed by 0 bases and V by 4 bases; bases with no gene match: 3. The CDR3 reads CASSRTGVSNQPQHF. The sequenced CDR3 bases are TGTGCCAGCTCACGCACAGGGGTTAGCAATCAGCCC. The variable domain in full, with the rest retrieved from reference TRBV18 and TRBJ1-5, is NAGVMQNPRHLVRRRGQEARLRCSPMKGHSHVYWYRQLPEEGLKFMVYLQKENIIDESGMPKERFSAEFPKEGPSILRIQQVVRGDSAAYFCASSRTGVSNQPQHFGDGTRLSIL.

Of note for this clone: The read gets to within 3 residues of the CDR3 end, and the germline J gene fills in the rest. V gene TRBV7-9 combines with J gene TRBJ2-1; 10 nucleotides agree with TRBD2. The CDR3 runs 15 residues. In germline, CDR1 is SEHNR, CDR2 FQNEAQ (reference sequence). Trimming cost V 7 bases and J 8 bases; bases outside gene matches: 11. The part of the CDR3 DNA that was read is TGTGCCAGCACCCCAGCGGGAGGGCCTATAGATGAG. Protein sequence: CASTPAGGPIDE. From start to end, the CDR3 is CASTPAGGPIDEQFF.

This clone was picked up a small number of times. The read ends 3 residues early relative to the CDR3; the germline J gene fills the gap. V is TRBV7-9 and J is TRBJ2-7, with 9 bases matching TRBD2. Losses at the gene ends were 3 bases for V and 2 bases for J; bases not matched to a gene: 5. The CDR3 runs 15 residues. Germline CDR1 is SEHNR and CDR2 is FQNEAQ (reference sequence). The CDR3 here is CASSFSQREAYEQYF. Partial CDR3 DNA: TGTGCCAGCAGCTTTAGCCAGCGGGAGGCCTACGAG. The entire variable domain, with the rest obtained from reference TRBV7-9 and TRBJ2-7, is as follows: DTGVSQNPRHKITKRGQNVTFRCDPISEHNRLYWYRQTLGQGPEFLTYFQNEAQLEKSRLLSDRFSAERPKGSFSTLEIQRTEQGDSAMYLCASSFSQREAYEQYFGPGTRLTVT.

This clone was counted at least ten times. The read gets to within 3 residues of the CDR3 end, and the germline J gene fills in the rest. V gene TRBV14 combines with J gene TRBJ1-1; D is undetermined. The CDR3 length is 14 residues. The germline V gene encodes CDR1 SGHDN and CDR2 FVKESK. The ends were cut back, 3 bases at V and 3 bases at J, with 11 bases in the middle. The CDR3 sequence: CASSQVYRDTEAFF. The DNA read from the CDR3 is TGTGCCAGCAGCCAGGTATACCGGGACACTGAA.

This clone was seen at least ten times. The read falls 3 residues short of the CDR3 end, and the missing part is taken from the germline J gene. The chain couples TRBV7-3 to TRBJ2-1; maybe TRBD2 (6 bases). The CDR3 is 16 residues long. V was trimmed by 1 base and J by 3 bases, leaving 13 bases between them. Germline assignment: CDR1 SGHTA and CDR2 FQGTGA. The sequenced CDR3 bases are TGTGCCAGCAGCTTAAGGTCTAGCGCCCACTACAATGAG. This gives the protein CASSLRSSAHYNE. In full, the CDR3 is CASSLRSSAHYNEQFF.

This clone was seen ten or more times. The CDR3 end falls 3 residues outside the read, so it is completed with the germline J gene. The chain joins TRBV28 to TRBJ2-3, with TRBD2 matching 8 bases. The CDR3 covers 15 residues. Germline-derived CDR1 and CDR2 are MDHEN and SYDVKM. V shed 4 bases, J shed 6 bases, and the junction held 9 bases outside the gene matches. CDR3 region: CASSWSGSYFDTQYF. The part of the CDR3 DNA that was read is TGTGCCAGCAGTTGGAGCGGGAGTTACTTTGATACG.

In its sample, this clone was seen a few times. The read halts 3 residues ahead of the CDR3 end, with the missing end drawn from the germline J gene. The chain employs TRBV7-9 and TRBJ2-1; 8 bases fit TRBD1. The junction had 9 bases not matched to a gene; V was cut back by 5 bases and J by 6 bases. CDR1 is SEHNR and CDR2 is FQNEAQ in the germline V gene (reference sequence). CDR3 size: 15 residues. The chain's CDR3 is CASSPQPGQVNEQFF. The CDR3 bases that were read are TGTGCCAGCAGCCCACAACCGGGACAGGTCAATGAG.

This clone came up a few times. The observed sequence ends 3 residues before the CDR3 terminus, with the missing tail filled in from the germline J gene. The rearrangement uses TRBV19 and TRBJ2-7; 8 nucleotides line up with TRBD1. Germline V gives CDR1 LNHDA, CDR2 SQIVND (reference sequence). The length of the CDR3 is 16 residues. The J segment lost 3 bases and the V segment lost 9 bases, leaving 16 bases of the junction unmatched. Incomplete CDR3 DNA: TGTGCCAGCGATAACCTCCGGGACAGGACTAACTACGAG. As protein: CASDNLRDRTNYE. The whole CDR3 protein is CASDNLRDRTNYEQYF.

This clone was detected many times. The read finishes 3 residues shy of the CDR3 end, and the germline J gene is used to complete it. The chain uses TRBV6-1 and TRBJ2-6; 7 bases match TRBD1. The germline V gene encodes CDR1 MNHNS and CDR2 SASEGT. The CDR3 has 17 amino acids. V was clipped by 1 base and J by 2 bases; unmatched bases: 5. The part of the CDR3 DNA that was read is TGTGCCAGCAGTGAAGGACAGGGATCCCCTGGGGCCAACGTC. Translation: CASSEGQGSPGANV. The whole CDR3 is CASSEGQGSPGANVLTF.

This clone was found a few times. Sequencing ends 3 residues short of the CDR3 end; the germline J gene provides the rest. The gene calls are TRBV30 and TRBJ2-7; 7 nucleotides agree with TRBD2. Germline lookup yields CDR1 GTSNPN and CDR2 SVGIG (reference sequence). The length of the CDR3 is 15 residues. The V gene end was trimmed by 0 bases and the J gene end by 3 bases; junction bases not matched to a gene: 8. The sequenced part of the CDR3 DNA is TGTGCCTGGAGTGTACCTGGGCGGGAGATCTACGAG. This translates into CAWSVPGREIYE. The whole CDR3 sequence reads CAWSVPGREIYEQYF.

As regards this clone: The read stops 3 residues short of the end of the CDR3; the missing end is completed from the germline J gene. The rearrangement uses TRBV5-1 and TRBJ2-3; D unclear. The CDR3 totals 12 residues. The germline V gene encodes CDR1 SGHRS and CDR2 YFSETQ. With 2 bases removed from V and 2 bases from J, the gap between germline ends came to 3 bases. The covered CDR3 bases are TGCGCCAGCAGCTTATACACAGATACG. This translates into CASSLYTDT. The complete CDR3 sequence is CASSLYTDTQYF. Full variable domain (remainder filled in from reference TRBV5-1 and TRBJ2-3): KAGVTQTPRYLIKTRGQQVTLSCSPISGHRSVSWYQQTPGQGLQFLFEYFSETQRNKGNFPGRFSGRQFSNSRSEMNVSTLELGDSALYLCASSLYTDTQYFGPGTRLTVL.